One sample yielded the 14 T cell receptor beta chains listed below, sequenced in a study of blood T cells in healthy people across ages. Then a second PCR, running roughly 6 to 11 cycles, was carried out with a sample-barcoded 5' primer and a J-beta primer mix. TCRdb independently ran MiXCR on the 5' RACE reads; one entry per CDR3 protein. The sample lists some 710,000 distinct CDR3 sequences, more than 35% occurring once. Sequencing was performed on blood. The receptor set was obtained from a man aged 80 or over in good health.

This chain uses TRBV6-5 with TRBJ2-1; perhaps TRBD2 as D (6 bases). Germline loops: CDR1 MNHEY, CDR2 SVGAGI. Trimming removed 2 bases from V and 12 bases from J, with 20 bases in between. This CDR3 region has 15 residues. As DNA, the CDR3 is TGTGCCAGCAGTTACGGCCCAGCGGGTGAAATTGTGCAGTTCTTC. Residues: CASSYGPAGEIVQFF.

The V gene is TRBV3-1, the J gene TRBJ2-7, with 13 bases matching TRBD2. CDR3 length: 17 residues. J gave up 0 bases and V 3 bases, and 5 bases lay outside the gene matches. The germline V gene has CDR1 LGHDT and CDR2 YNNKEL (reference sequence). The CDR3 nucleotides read TGTGCCAGCAGCCAGCCGACTAGCGGGAGGAGCTCCTACGAGCAGTACTTC. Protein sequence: CASSQPTSGRSSYEQYF.

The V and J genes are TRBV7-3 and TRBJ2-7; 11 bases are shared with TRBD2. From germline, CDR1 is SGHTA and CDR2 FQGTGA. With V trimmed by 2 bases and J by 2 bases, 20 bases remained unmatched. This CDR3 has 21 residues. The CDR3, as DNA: TGTGCCAGCAGCTTACCTTCAACCAGGGGCGCGACGACTAGCGGGACCTACGAGCAGTACTTC. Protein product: CASSLPSTRGATTSGTYEQYF.

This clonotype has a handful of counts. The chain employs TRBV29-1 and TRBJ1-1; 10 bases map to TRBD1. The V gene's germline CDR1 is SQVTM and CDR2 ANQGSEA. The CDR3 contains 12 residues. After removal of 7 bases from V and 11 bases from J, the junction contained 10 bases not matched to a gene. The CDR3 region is CSAQPGQGLAFF. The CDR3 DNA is TGCAGCGCACAGCCGGGACAGGGGCTGGCTTTCTTT.

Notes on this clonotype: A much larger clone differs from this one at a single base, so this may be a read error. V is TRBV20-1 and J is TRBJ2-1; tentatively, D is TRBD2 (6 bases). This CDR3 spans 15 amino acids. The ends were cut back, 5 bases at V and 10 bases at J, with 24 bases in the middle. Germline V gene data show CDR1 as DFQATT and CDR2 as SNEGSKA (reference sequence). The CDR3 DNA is TGCAGTGCTCCCCCGGGTAGCGGAGGAGTCCACGAGCAGTTCTTC. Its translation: CSAPPGSGGVHEQFF.

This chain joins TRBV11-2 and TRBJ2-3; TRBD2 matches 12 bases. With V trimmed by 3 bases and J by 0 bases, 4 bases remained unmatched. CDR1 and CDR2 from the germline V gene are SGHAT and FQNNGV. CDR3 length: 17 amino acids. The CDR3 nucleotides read TGTGCCAGCAGCTTTATCGGACTAGCGGGAAGCACAGATACGCAGTATTTT. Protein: CASSFIGLAGSTDTQYF.

The CDR3 bases are TGCGCCAGCAGCTTGGTAGGGCCGAACACCGGGGAGCTGTTTTTT. Its protein is CASSLVGPNTGELFF. This sequence joins TRBV5-1 and TRBJ2-2; unclear D gene. V was shortened by 0 bases and J by 0 bases, with 6 bases between the two germline ends. This CDR3 region has 15 residues. Germline CDR1 SGHRS, CDR2 YFSETQ.

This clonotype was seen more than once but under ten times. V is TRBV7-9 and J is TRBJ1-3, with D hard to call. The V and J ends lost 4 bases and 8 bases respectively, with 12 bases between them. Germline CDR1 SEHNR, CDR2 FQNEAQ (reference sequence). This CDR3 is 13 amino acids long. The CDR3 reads CASSSFERDTIYF. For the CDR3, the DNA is TGTGCCAGCAGCTCATTCGAGAGAGACACCATATATTTT.

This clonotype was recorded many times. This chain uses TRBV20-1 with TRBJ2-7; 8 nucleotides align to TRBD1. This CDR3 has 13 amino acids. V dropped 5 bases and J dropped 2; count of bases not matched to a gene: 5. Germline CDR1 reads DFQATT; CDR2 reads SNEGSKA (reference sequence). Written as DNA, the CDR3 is TGCAGTGCTCAGAGGACAGGGACCTACGAGCAGTACTTC. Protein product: CSAQRTGTYEQYF.

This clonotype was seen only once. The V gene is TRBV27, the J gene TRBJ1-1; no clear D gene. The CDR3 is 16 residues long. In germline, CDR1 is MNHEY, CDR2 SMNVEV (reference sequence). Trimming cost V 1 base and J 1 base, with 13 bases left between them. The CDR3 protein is CASSLYISLSNTEAFF. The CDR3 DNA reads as TGTGCCAGCAGTTTATATATATCACTCTCGAACACTGAAGCTTTCTTT.

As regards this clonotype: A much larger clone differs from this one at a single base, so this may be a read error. CDR3 amino acids: CASSAAGGEETQYF. The DNA of the CDR3 is TGTGCCAGCAGCGCCGCAGGAGGAGAAGAGACCCAGTACTTC. V is TRBV7-3 and J is TRBJ2-7; D may be TRBD2 (5 bases). The DNA end is a closer match to TRBJ2-5, so the J assignment may be wrong. The CDR3 has 14 residues. The germline V gene has CDR1 SGHTA and CDR2 FQGTGA.

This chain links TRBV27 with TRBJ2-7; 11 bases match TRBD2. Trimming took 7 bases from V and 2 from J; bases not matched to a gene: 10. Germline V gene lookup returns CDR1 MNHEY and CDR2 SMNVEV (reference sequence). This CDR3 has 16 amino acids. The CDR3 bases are TGTGCCAGCACCCAGCGGGGGACTAGCGGAACCTACGAGCAGTACTTC. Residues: CASTQRGTSGTYEQYF.

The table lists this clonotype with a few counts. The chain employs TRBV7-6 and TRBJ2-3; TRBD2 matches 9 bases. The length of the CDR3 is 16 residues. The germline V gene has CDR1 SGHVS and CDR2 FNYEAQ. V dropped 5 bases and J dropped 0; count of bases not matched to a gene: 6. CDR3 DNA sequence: TGTGCCAGCAGCCCATTAGCGGGGGCTAGCACAGATACGCAGTATTTT. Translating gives CASSPLAGASTDTQYF. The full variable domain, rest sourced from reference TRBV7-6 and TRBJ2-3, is GAGVSQSPRYKVTKRGQDVALRCDPISGHVSLYWYRQALGQGPEFLTYFNYEAQQDKSGLPNDRFSAERPEGSISTLTIQRTEQRDSAMYRCASSPLAGASTDTQYFGPGTRLTVL.

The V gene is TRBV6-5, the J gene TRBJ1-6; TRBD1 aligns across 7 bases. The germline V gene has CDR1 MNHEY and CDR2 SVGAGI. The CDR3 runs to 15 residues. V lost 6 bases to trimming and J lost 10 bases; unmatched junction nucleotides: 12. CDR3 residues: CASRHRQGDLSPLHF. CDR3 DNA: TGTGCCAGCAGACACCGACAGGGCGATTTGTCACCCCTCCACTTT.